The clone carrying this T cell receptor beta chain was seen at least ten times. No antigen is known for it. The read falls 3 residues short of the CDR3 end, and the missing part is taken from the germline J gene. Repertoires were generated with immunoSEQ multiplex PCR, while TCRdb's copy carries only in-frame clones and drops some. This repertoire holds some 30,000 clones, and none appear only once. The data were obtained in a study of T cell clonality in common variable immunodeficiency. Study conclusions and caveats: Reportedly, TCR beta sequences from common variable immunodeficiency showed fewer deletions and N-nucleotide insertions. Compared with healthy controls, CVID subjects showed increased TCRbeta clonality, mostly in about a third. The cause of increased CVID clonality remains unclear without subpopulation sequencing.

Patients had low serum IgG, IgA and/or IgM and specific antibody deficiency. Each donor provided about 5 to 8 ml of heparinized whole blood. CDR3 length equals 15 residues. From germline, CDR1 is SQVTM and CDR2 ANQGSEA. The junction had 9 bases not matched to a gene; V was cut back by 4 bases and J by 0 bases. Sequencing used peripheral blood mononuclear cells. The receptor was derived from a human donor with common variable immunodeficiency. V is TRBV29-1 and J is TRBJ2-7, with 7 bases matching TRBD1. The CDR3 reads CSVGHRGSTSYEQYF. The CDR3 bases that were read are TGCAGCGTTGGGCACAGGGGTTCCACCTCCTACGAG.